This T cell receptor (beta chain) was obtained from a study of T cells expressing NK-cell markers (dated by TCRdb to the early 2020s). The study in broad terms: TCR beta-chain repertoires were profiled in sorted CD3+CD56+NKG2C+, CD3+CD56+NKG2C- and CD3+CD56-NKG2C+ T-cell subsets from roughly eight donors. Among the eight sequenced donors, only one was HCMV-seronegative, while the other seven were HCMV-seropositive. Randomly selected healthy volunteers, three men and five women, were used as the eight sequenced donors. Libraries were sequenced as 2 x 150 bp reads on Illumina HiSeq 2000/2500, MiSeq or NextSeq. Beyond this particular receptor, the publication reports: Those dominant clonotypes were again the most abundant among CD3+CD56-NKG2C+ cells in several donors, at about 25-60.1%. In over five donors, the dominant CD3+CD56+NKG2C+ clonotypes were found to rank among the top 10 CD8+ clonotypes and to make up about 1.0-7.5% of CD8+ T cells. Whether the expanded NKG2C-expressing T cell clones were specific for HCMV antigens remained unclear.

The instrument was an Illumina HiSeq 2000. 5'RACE template switching, by which a universal primer site and unique molecular identifiers were added, was used to make TCR beta cDNA libraries. Priming for cDNA synthesis came from the TCR beta constant segment, and two successive PCR amplification steps followed. The source study handled its data this way. Reads were demultiplexed and grouped by UMI with MIGEC, and clonotypes were assembled and quantified with MiTCR. To exclude erroneous sequences, any TCR cDNA sequence not supported by at least two reads was discarded. The tcR package was used for downstream repertoire analysis, with clonotypes matched between fractions based on CDR3 nucleotide sequence plus V segment. VDJmatch was used to annotate antigen specificity against VDJdb, with one amino acid substitution allowed in CDR3. After TCRdb reprocessed the reads, each CDR3 protein sequence was kept as one row, without DNA. TCRdb, not the authors, supplied the V and J calls. The sample table gives around 380,000 distinct CDR3 sequences. Of the sample, approximately 12% falls within the top ten clones.

With respect to this clonotype: Its target antigen remains unknown.

To determine HCMV serostatus, a commercial ELISA kit was used to detect HCMV-specific IgG in serum. Ficoll density gradient centrifugation was used to isolate peripheral blood mononuclear cells from blood. From its cysteine to its phenylalanine, the CDR3 spans 14 amino acids. The coding DNA is unavailable. The germline V gene supplies CDR1 MNHNS and CDR2 SASEGT. The sample comprised blood T cells: a sorted CD56 or NKG2C T cell subset, CD4+ or CD8+ T cells, or bulk PBMC T cells (not recorded which). The TCR was taken from a woman in her forties or fifties in good health. Donor details come from another sample of the same person, matched by shared clones. The chain was built from TRBV6-1 and TRBJ2-2. CDR3 region: CASSEMVSTGELFF.